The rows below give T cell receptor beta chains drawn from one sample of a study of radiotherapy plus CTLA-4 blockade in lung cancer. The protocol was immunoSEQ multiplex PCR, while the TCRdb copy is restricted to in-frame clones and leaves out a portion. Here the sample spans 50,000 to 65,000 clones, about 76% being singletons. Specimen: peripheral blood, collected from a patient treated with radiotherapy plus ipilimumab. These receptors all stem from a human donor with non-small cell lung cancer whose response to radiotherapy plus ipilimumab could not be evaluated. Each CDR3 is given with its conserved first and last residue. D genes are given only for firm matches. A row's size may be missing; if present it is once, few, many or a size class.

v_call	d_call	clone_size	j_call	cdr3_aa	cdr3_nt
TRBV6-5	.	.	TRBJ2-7	CASSWTKAPSYEQYF	TGTGCCAGCAGTTGGACAAAAGCACCTTCCTACGAGCAGTACTTC
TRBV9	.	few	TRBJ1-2	CASGPSGDGVYGYTF	TGTGCCAGCGGACCAAGCGGCGACGGGGTCTATGGCTACACCTTC
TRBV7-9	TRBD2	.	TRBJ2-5	CASSTIGLAEETQYF	TGTGCCAGCAGCACCATCGGACTAGCGGAAGAGACCCAGTACTTC
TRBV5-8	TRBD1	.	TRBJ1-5	CASSAPGTGGRKQPQHF	TGTGCCAGCAGCGCTCCCGGGACAGGGGGCAGAAAGCAGCCCCAGCATTTT
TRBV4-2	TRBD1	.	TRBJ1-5	CASSAHQGDGSNQPQHF	TGTGCCAGCAGCGCCCACCAGGGGGATGGTAGCAATCAGCCCCAGCATTTT
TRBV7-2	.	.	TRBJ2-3	CASSRYQDTQYF	TGTGCCAGCAGCCGCTATCAAGATACGCAGTATTTT
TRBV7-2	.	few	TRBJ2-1	CASSPTGTSYNEQFF	TGTGCCAGCAGCCCTACCGGGACTTCCTACAATGAGCAGTTCTTC
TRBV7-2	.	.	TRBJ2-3	CASSPALGGDTQYF	TGTGCCAGCAGCCCTGCTCTAGGAGGAGATACGCAGTATTTT
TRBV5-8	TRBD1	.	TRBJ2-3	CASSLSRGRAHTDTQYF	TGTGCCAGCAGCTTGAGCAGGGGGCGTGCACACACAGATACGCAGTATTTT
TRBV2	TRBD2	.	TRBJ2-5	CASSEARGAMGEETQYF	TGTGCCAGCAGTGAAGCGCGGGGGGCAATGGGGGAAGAGACCCAGTACTTC
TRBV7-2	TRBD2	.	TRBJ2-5	CASSAGGGGETQYF	TGTGCCAGCAGCGCCGGGGGGGGCGGGGAGACCCAGTACTTC
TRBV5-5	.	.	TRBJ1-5	CASIVLRQPQHF	TGTGCCAGCATCGTACTCAGGCAGCCCCAGCATTTT
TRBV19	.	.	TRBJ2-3	CASSRTADSSTDTQYF	TGTGCCAGTAGTCGGACGGCGGACTCTAGCACAGATACGCAGTATTTT
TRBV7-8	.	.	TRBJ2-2	CASSRGSFTGELFF	TGTGCCAGCAGTCGGGGGAGCTTTACCGGGGAGCTGTTTTTT
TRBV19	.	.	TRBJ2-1	CASGGYNEQFF	TGTGCCAGCGGGGGCTACAATGAGCAGTTCTTC
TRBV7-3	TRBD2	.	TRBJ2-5	CASSLGGLAGETQYF	TGTGCCAGCAGCTTAGGGGGACTAGCGGGGGAGACCCAGTACTTC
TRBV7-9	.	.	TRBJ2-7	CASSPPLAYEQYF	TGTGCCAGCAGCCCACCTCTAGCTTACGAGCAGTACTTC
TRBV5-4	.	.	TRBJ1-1	CASSEDGGNTEAFF	TGTGCCAGCAGCGAGGACGGGGGGAACACTGAAGCTTTCTTT
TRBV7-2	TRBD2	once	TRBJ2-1	CASSRREASSYNEQFF	TGTGCCAGCAGCCGGCGGGAGGCCAGCTCCTACAATGAGCAGTTCTTC
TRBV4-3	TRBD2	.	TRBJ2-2	CASSQVGGGTGELFF	TGCGCCAGCAGCCAAGTTGGGGGAGGGACCGGGGAGCTGTTTTTT
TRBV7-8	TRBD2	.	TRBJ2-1	CASLGLAGDNEQFF	TGTGCCAGCCTGGGACTAGCGGGAGACAATGAGCAGTTCTTC
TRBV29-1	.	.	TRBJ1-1	CSVDTEDEAFF	TGCAGCGTTGATACGGAGGATGAAGCTTTCTTT
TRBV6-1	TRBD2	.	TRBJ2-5	CASSESSGGRKTQYF	TGTGCCAGCAGTGAATCTTCAGGCGGGAGGAAGACCCAGTACTTC
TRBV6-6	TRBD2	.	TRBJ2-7	CASKASGATGEQYF	TGTGCCAGCAAGGCTAGCGGGGCGACGGGGGAGCAGTACTTC
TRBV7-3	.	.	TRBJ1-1	CASSQTPMNTEAFF	TGTGCCAGCAGCCAGACACCTATGAACACTGAAGCTTTCTTT
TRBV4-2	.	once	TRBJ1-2	CASSPDRTSYHGYTF	TGTGCCAGCAGTCCCGACAGGACCTCTTACCATGGCTACACCTTC
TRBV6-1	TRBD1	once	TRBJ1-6	CASSTDRAGSSPLHF	TGTGCCAGCAGTACCGACAGGGCCGGTAGTTCACCCCTCCACTTT
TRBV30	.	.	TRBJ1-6	CAWSDTNGSPLHF	TGTGCCTGGAGTGACACGAATGGCTCACCCCTCCACTTT
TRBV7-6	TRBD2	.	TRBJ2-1	CASSLAPSASGRANEQFF	TGTGCCAGCAGCTTAGCTCCCTCAGCTAGCGGGAGGGCCAATGAGCAGTTCTTC
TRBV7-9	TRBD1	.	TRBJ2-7	CASSGTGGHEQYF	TGTGCCAGCAGCGGGACAGGGGGGCACGAGCAGTACTTC
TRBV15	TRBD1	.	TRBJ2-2	CATETGANTGELFF	TGTGCCACCGAGACAGGGGCGAACACCGGGGAGCTGTTTTTT